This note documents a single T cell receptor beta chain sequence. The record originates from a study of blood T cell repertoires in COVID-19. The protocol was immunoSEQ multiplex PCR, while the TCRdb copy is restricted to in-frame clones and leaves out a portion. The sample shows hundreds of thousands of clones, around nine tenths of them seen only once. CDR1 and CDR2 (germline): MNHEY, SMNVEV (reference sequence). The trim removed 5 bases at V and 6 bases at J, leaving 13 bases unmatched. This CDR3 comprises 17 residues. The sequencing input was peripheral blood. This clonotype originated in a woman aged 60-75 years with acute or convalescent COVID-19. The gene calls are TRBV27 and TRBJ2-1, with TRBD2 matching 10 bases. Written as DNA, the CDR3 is TGTGCCAGCAGTCCCCAGGTTAGCGGGGGGCTGGTCAATGAGCAGTTCTTC. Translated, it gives CASSPQVSGGLVNEQFF.